Here is one T cell receptor beta chain with its context. Its specificity is unknown. This record belongs to a study of T cell repertoires in aging, cancer and after chemotherapy. Study-wide background: Paired samples before and after chemotherapy came from glioblastoma patients receiving temozolomide-based therapy.

The template was genomic DNA from peripheral blood, not RNA. TRB rearrangements spanning V, D and J were amplified using mixed TRB-A/B primers. TCRdb passed the multiplex PCR reads through MiXCR, listing each CDR3 protein once. The table includes roughly 700 distinct CDR3 sequences, roughly 40% detected once. Germline V gene sequence: CDR1 SGHNT, CDR2 YENEEA. The CDR3 contains 18 residues. V lost 4 bases and J lost 5, with 26 bases in between. Study-wide points: Untreated cancer patients had significantly lower blood TCR diversity than age-matched healthy donors. Median generation probability rose over the chemotherapy interval in each cancer cohort, suggesting rebound thymic output.

Material for sequencing was blood. The gene calls are TRBV11-3 and TRBJ1-2, with unresolved D. The sequence came from a human donor with a solid tumor. CDR3 in amino acids: CASSSTYSILTPDYGYTF. In nucleotides, the CDR3 is TGTGCCAGCAGCTCGACCTACAGTATTTTAACCCCCGATTATGGCTACACCTTC.